This record covers a single TCR beta chain. Its antigen is as yet unknown. Germline V lookup: CDR1 LNHDA, CDR2 SQIVND (reference sequence). This CDR3 is 13 amino acids long. Trimming cost V 6 bases and J 6 bases, with 14 bases left between them. This entry is derived from a study of T cell responses to AZD1222 COVID-19 vaccine. Findings of the study overall: Along spike, vaccine-associated CD4 TCRs were found throughout, with dominance at 160-218 and 743-854. Donors were largely white British and mainly female; clonal diversity was possibly underestimated.

Assay used: immunoSEQ multiplex PCR; TCRdb lists only in-frame clones, some missing. The sample includes 25,000 to 35,000 clones, more than 70% of them seen just once. The chain employs TRBV19 and TRBJ1-1, with D possibly being TRBD1 (6 bases). The clonotype comes from an adult in good health. Material: peripheral blood, obtained on day 0 of AZD1222 vaccination. The CDR3 loop is CASRGTGYAEAFF. The CDR3 DNA is TGTGCCAGTAGGGGAACAGGGTACGCTGAAGCTTTCTTT.